Presented here are 30 T cell receptor beta chains from one specimen sequenced in a study of Graves' ophthalmopathy and Graves' hyperthyroidism. Using RNA transcripts, the TCR beta CDR3 regions were amplified. First-round RT-PCR used HTBI primers; second-round multiplex PCR followed. TCRdb called the multiplex PCR reads again in MiXCR, with one record for every CDR3 protein. Here the sample spans some 39,000 distinct CDR3 sequences, approximately 55% being singletons. Sequencing was done on a sample of peripheral blood. All receptors derive from an adult woman with stable Graves' hyperthyroidism.

The chain joins TRBV20-1 to TRBJ1-2; 9 bases map to TRBD1. V gave up 6 bases and J gave up 7 bases; unmatched junction bases: 9. The germline CDR1 and CDR2 sequences are DFQATT and SNEGSKA (reference sequence). CDR3 size: 13 residues. CDR3 protein: CSAHPQGAGGYTF. CDR3 coding DNA: TGCAGTGCGCATCCACAGGGGGCGGGTGGCTACACCTTC.

This clonotype was recorded a few times. The V and J genes are TRBV29-1 and TRBJ1-2; 11 positions match TRBD1. Germline CDR1 is SQVTM and CDR2 is ANQGSEA. The CDR3 extends over 12 amino acids. The ends lost 5 bases at V and 5 bases at J; junction bases unmatched: 1. The DNA of the CDR3 is TGCAGCGTTTGGGACAGGGGGTATGGCTACACCTTC. It specifies CSVWDRGYGYTF.

The rearrangement joins TRBV7-9 to TRBJ2-3; 8 nucleotides match TRBD2. V dropped 4 bases and J dropped 9; count of bases not matched to a gene: 9. Germline values: CDR1 SEHNR, CDR2 FQNEAQ (reference sequence). The CDR3 extends over 14 amino acids. For the CDR3, the DNA is TGTGCCAGCAGCTGGAGCGGGAGAGGCGACACGCAGTATTTT. This sequence encodes CASSWSGRGDTQYF.

The rearrangement links TRBV9 to TRBJ2-6; 10 bases align to TRBD1. Germline V gives CDR1 SGDLS, CDR2 YYNGEE. The CDR3 is made up of 16 amino acids. Losses at the gene ends were 4 bases for V and 2 bases for J; bases not matched to a gene: 3. The CDR3: CASSWDRGTGANVLTF. In DNA form, the CDR3 reads TGTGCCAGCAGCTGGGACAGGGGCACTGGGGCCAACGTCCTGACTTTC.

As for this clonotype: A read error may produce the germline difference seen at one junction end. J is TRBJ1-1 and V is TRBV12-3 or TRBV12-4; 7 positions agree with TRBD1. This CDR3 region has 15 residues. CDR3 amino acids: CASSRGTVSNTEALF. DNA of the CDR3: TGTGCCAGCAGTAGGGGGACAGTCTCTAACACTGAAGCTCTCTTT.

The table lists this clonotype with many counts. The chain recombines TRBV6-1 with TRBJ1-4; tentatively, D is TRBD1 (6 bases). The CDR3 loop spans 13 amino acids. The V end lost 6 bases, the J end lost 5 bases, and 10 bases lay between the germline ends. Germline lookup yields CDR1 MNHNS and CDR2 SASEGT. DNA of the CDR3: TGTGCCAGCAGCGGACAGACGAATGAAAAACTGTTTTTT. Amino acids: CASSGQTNEKLFF.

The gene calls are TRBV7-9 and TRBJ1-4; TRBD1 might be the D (6 bases). The CDR3 has 13 amino acids. The ends were cut back, 7 bases at V and 9 bases at J, with 15 bases in the middle. In germline, CDR1 is SEHNR, CDR2 FQNEAQ (reference sequence). For the CDR3, the DNA is TGTGCCAGCAAGTCGTGGGGGGGCAAAAAACTGTTTTTT. Its protein product is CASKSWGGKKLFF.

At least ten counts were recorded for this clonotype. The rearrangement links TRBV28 to TRBJ2-7, with 7 bases that match TRBD2. The ends lost 2 bases at V and 5 bases at J; junction bases unmatched: 12. The CDR3 consists of 16 residues. Germline CDR1 MDHEN, CDR2 SYDVKM. Here the CDR3 DNA reads TGTGCCAGCAGTTTAAACCCCGGGAGGAGCCTCGACGAGCAGTACTTC. This gives the protein CASSLNPGRSLDEQYF. Based on the CDR3 plus reference TRBV28 and TRBJ2-7, the full variable domain is DVKVTQSSRYLVKRTGEKVFLECVQDMDHENMFWYRQDPGLGLRLIYFSYDVKMKEKGDIPEGYSVSREKKERFSLILESASTNQTSMYLCASSLNPGRSLDEQYFGPGTRLTVT.

The sample holds many counts of this clonotype. The chain has TRBV19 and TRBJ1-5, with 7 bases fitting TRBD1. The CDR3 sequence is 16 residues long. Germline V gene lookup returns CDR1 LNHDA and CDR2 SQIVND (reference sequence). V trimming: 4 bases; J trimming: 2 bases; junction bases outside the gene matches: 8. The CDR3 here is CASSTLSTGGNQPQHF. CDR3 nucleotides: TGTGCCAGTAGTACCCTTTCTACAGGGGGCAATCAGCCCCAGCATTTT. The variable domain in full, with the rest retrieved from reference TRBV19 and TRBJ1-5, is DGGITQSPKYLFRKEGQNVTLSCEQNLNHDAMYWYRQDPGQGLRLIYYSQIVNDFQKGDIAEGYSVSREKKESFPLTVTSAQKNPTAFYLCASSTLSTGGNQPQHFGDGTRLSIL.

A note on this clonotype: This may come from a read error, since a much larger clone is one base off. The CDR3 does not end in the conserved phenylalanine or tryptophan, so this is likely a read error. The chain recombines TRBV7-9 with TRBJ2-7, with D maybe TRBD1 (7 bases). V gave up 3 bases and J gave up 5 bases, with 17 bases separating them. From germline, CDR1 is SEHNR and CDR2 FQNEAQ (reference sequence). The CDR3 consists of 15 residues. The CDR3 DNA reads as TGTGCCAGCAGCTTGGAGGGGACAGAGAATGACGAGCAGTACCTC. Its protein is CASSLEGTENDEQYL.

The V gene is TRBV19, the J gene TRBJ2-7; 15 bases align to TRBD2. Germline V gene lookup returns CDR1 LNHDA and CDR2 SQIVND (reference sequence). V lost 9 bases to trimming and J lost 5 bases; unmatched junction nucleotides: 5. This CDR3 region has 14 residues. CDR3: CASGLAGGADEQYF. For the CDR3, the DNA is TGTGCCAGCGGACTAGCGGGAGGGGCCGACGAGCAGTACTTC.

The sample holds many counts of this clonotype. The chain links TRBV4-2 to TRBJ1-2; TRBD1 might be the D (5 bases). CDR3 length equals 15 residues. Germline V gene data show CDR1 as LGHNA and CDR2 as YNFKEQ. V gave up 0 bases and J gave up 3 bases, with 11 bases separating them. The CDR3 sequence: CASSQDGGDYYGYTF. CDR3 coding DNA: TGTGCCAGCAGCCAAGATGGAGGGGACTACTATGGCTACACCTTC.

This clonotype was counted many times. The V call is TRBV19, the J call TRBJ2-2; 11 bases map to TRBD2. CDR3 length equals 18 residues. Losses at the gene ends were 7 bases for V and 5 bases for J; bases not matched to a gene: 15. Germline V gene data show CDR1 as LNHDA and CDR2 as SQIVND (reference sequence). The CDR3: CASTYNLLAGEGTGELFF. In DNA form, the CDR3 reads TGTGCCAGTACTTACAACCTACTAGCGGGAGAAGGTACCGGGGAGCTGTTTTTT.

This clonotype was observed many times. The genes are TRBV5-4 and TRBJ2-7; TRBD1 aligns across 7 bases. Germline lookup yields CDR1 SGHNT and CDR2 YYREEE (reference sequence). This CDR3 has 15 residues. The junction had 4 bases not matched to a gene; V was cut back by 1 base and J by 0 bases. The chain's CDR3 is CASSLSQGFSYEQYF. The CDR3 DNA sequence: TGTGCCAGCAGCTTGTCACAGGGGTTCTCCTACGAGCAGTACTTC.

The gene calls are TRBV20-1 and TRBJ2-7; TRBD2 agrees at 8 bases. This CDR3 is 12 amino acids long. Germline V gives CDR1 DFQATT, CDR2 SNEGSKA (reference sequence). V gave up 3 bases and J gave up 6 bases; unmatched junction bases: 4. In nucleotides, the CDR3 is TGCAGTGCTAGCGGGGGGGCTGGCGAGCAGTACTTC. Its protein is CSASGGAGEQYF.

The chain couples TRBV5-1 to TRBJ1-3; D possibly corresponds to TRBD1 (5 bases). The germline V gene has CDR1 SGHRS and CDR2 YFSETQ. CDR3 length: 15 residues. The V gene lost 5 bases and the J gene lost 4 bases, with 16 bases spanning the gap. The CDR3 sequence: CASSTTGTSGNTIYF. CDR3 DNA: TGCGCCAGCAGTACTACTGGGACGTCCGGAAACACCATATATTTT.

In this sample, this clonotype turned up many times. This chain uses TRBV7-9 with TRBJ2-2; 8 bases map to TRBD1. J lost 3 bases, V lost 6 bases, and 15 bases had no gene match. This CDR3 region has 18 residues. Germline values: CDR1 SEHNR, CDR2 FQNEAQ (reference sequence). CDR3: CASRLKGTGTGYTGELFF. CDR3 DNA: TGTGCCAGCAGGCTAAAGGGTACCGGGACAGGTTACACCGGGGAGCTGTTTTTT.

The chain combines TRBV7-9 with TRBJ2-3; TRBD2 aligns across 8 bases. Germline values: CDR1 SEHNR, CDR2 FQNEAQ (reference sequence). The ends lost 5 bases at V and 8 bases at J; junction bases unmatched: 9. CDR3 length: 14 amino acids. The CDR3 reads CASSRGLAGGTQYF. In DNA, the CDR3 is TGTGCCAGCAGCAGAGGCCTAGCGGGTGGTACGCAGTATTTT.

The chain carries TRBV20-1 and TRBJ2-2; 12 nucleotides match TRBD1. The germline gives CDR1 DFQATT, CDR2 SNEGSKA (reference sequence). This CDR3 has 15 residues. V gave up 4 bases and J gave up 8 bases; unmatched junction bases: 8. CDR3 nucleotide sequence: TGCAGTGCTAACCCCGGGACAGGGGGCGCGGGGGAGCTGTTTTTT. Protein product: CSANPGTGGAGELFF.

This clonotype was found many times. The V call is TRBV5-8, the J call TRBJ1-3; unclear D gene. The CDR3 consists of 15 residues. The V gene lost 4 bases and the J gene lost 1 base, with 12 bases spanning the gap. Germline values: CDR1 SGHTS, CDR2 YDEGEE. This CDR3 reads CASSHPTLSGNTIYF. The CDR3 DNA reads as TGTGCCAGCAGCCACCCGACACTTTCTGGAAACACCATATATTTT.

This clonotype was counted at least ten times. The gene calls are TRBV6-1 and TRBJ1-5; D uncertain. CDR1 MNHNS and CDR2 SASEGT come from the germline V gene. This CDR3 region has 13 residues. Trimming pared 6 bases from V and 4 bases from J, leaving 10 bases between. The CDR3 protein is CASSFPGNQPQHF. The CDR3 bases are TGTGCCAGCAGCTTCCCGGGAAATCAGCCCCAGCATTTT.

CDR3 in amino acids: CASSSGLAGTTGELFF. The CDR3 bases are TGTGCCAGCAGCTCCGGACTAGCGGGAACCACCGGGGAGCTGTTTTTT. This chain connects TRBV5-6 to TRBJ2-2, with 12 bases matching TRBD2. This CDR3 spans 16 amino acids. Trimming cost V 3 bases and J 4 bases; bases outside gene matches: 4. Germline CDR1 is SGHDT and CDR2 is YYEEEE.

This clonotype was seen repeatedly, ten times or more. The chain joins TRBV5-1 to TRBJ1-1; the D gene is possibly TRBD1 (6 bases). This CDR3 region has 15 residues. Germline V gene lookup returns CDR1 SGHRS and CDR2 YFSETQ. V dropped 1 base and J dropped 0 bases, with 10 bases sitting between them. For the CDR3, the DNA is TGCGCCAGCAGCTTGATCCCAGGGGTGAACACTGAAGCTTTCTTT. Translating it yields CASSLIPGVNTEAFF.

This clonotype was seen only once. V usage is TRBV7-2 and J usage is TRBJ2-7; 7 bases are shared with TRBD1. CDR1 SGHTA and CDR2 FQGNSA come from the germline V gene. CDR3 size: 13 residues. After removal of 4 bases from V and 6 bases from J, the junction contained 6 bases not matched to a gene. The CDR3 loop reads CASSSQGLSEQYF. The CDR3 DNA reads TGTGCCAGCAGCTCACAGGGGTTAAGCGAGCAGTACTTC.

The V gene is TRBV11-2, the J gene TRBJ2-3; 10 bases match TRBD1. V shed 6 bases and J 0 bases; nucleotides not matched to a gene: 6. The CDR3 runs 16 residues. CDR1 is SGHAT and CDR2 is FQNNGV in the germline V gene. Here the CDR3 DNA reads TGTGCCAGCAGTTGGGACAGGGGCTCCAGCACAGATACGCAGTATTTT. It codes for CASSWDRGSSTDTQYF.

As regards this clonotype: A junction boundary mismatches the germline segment, possibly from a read error. V gene TRBV5-4 combines with J gene TRBJ1-2, with TRBD1 identical over 7 bases. CDR1 and CDR2 from the germline V gene are SGHNT and YYREEE (reference sequence). This CDR3 region has 15 residues. The CDR3: CASSLFPGQTLGYTF. The CDR3 DNA sequence: TGCGCCAGCAGCTTATTCCCGGGACAGACCTTGGGCTACACCTTC.

On this clonotype: The conserved final phenylalanine or tryptophan is absent from the CDR3, which likely points to a read error. Because the CDR3's place on the DNA is in doubt, the DNA is left out and the CDR3 is given as listed by TCRdb. The CDR3 is CASSSLGQ. This chain connects TRBV5-1 to TRBJ1-3; the table's D call of TRBD1 was not tested on the DNA. The CDR3 spans 8 residues, counting both ends. CDR1 and CDR2 (germline): SGHRS, YFSETQ.

This clonotype was found once. The chain carries TRBV7-9 and TRBJ1-2; 11 nucleotides line up with TRBD1. Trimming cost V 5 bases and J 8 bases; bases outside gene matches: 7. Germline V gene data show CDR1 as SEHNR and CDR2 as FQNEAQ (reference sequence). The CDR3 loop spans 14 amino acids. The CDR3 spells CASSTGTGGQGYTF. CDR3 DNA: TGTGCCAGCAGCACCGGGACAGGGGGACAAGGCTACACCTTC.

The chain links TRBV5-1 to TRBJ2-1; TRBD2 agrees at 11 bases. The CDR3 has 14 amino acids. Per the germline V gene, CDR1 is SGHRS and CDR2 is YFSETQ. V lost 2 bases and J lost 8; bases outside the gene matches: 3. The CDR3 DNA is TGCGCCAGCAGCTTACTAGCGGGGGCCGATGAGCAGTTCTTC. Translated: CASSLLAGADEQFF.

The gene calls are TRBV6-1 and TRBJ2-5, with TRBD1 matching over 10 bases. V lost 10 bases to trimming and J lost 1 base; unmatched junction nucleotides: 6. Looked up from germline, CDR1 is MNHNS and CDR2 is SASEGT. The CDR3 runs 14 residues. Written as DNA, the CDR3 is TGTGCCACCGGGACAGGGGCTATCCAAGAGACCCAGTACTTC. Its translation is CATGTGAIQETQYF.